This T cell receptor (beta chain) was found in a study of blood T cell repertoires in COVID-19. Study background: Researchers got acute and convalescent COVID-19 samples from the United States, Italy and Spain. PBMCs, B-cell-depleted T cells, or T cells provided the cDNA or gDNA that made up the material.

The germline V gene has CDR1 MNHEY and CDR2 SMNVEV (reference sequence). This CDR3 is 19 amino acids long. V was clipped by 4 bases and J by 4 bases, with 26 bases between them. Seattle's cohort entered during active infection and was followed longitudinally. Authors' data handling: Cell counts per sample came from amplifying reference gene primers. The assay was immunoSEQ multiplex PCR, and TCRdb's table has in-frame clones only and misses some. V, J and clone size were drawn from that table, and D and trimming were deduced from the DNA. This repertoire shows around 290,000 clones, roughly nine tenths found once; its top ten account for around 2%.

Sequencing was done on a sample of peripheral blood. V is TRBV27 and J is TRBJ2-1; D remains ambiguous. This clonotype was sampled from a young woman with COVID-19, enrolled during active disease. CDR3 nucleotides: TGTGCCAGCAGTTCTCAGAGCTACACTCAGGCCCCCCTGTACAATGAGCAGTTCTTC. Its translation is CASSSQSYTQAPLYNEQFF.